The rows below give T cell receptor beta chains drawn from one sample of a study of human T cells and chemical hapten exposure. MiXCR, run by TCRdb on the RACE reads, gives a single entry per CDR3 protein. Found here are about 140,000 distinct CDR3 sequences, about 12% of them singletons; the top ten hold less than 1.5%. Specimen: whole blood, collected in connection with sensitization to the hapten diphenylcyclopropenone (DPC). The receptors originated from a woman in her 50s with alopecia areata. Some clones in this sample may be carry-over from other donors' samples. The CDR3 runs from the conserved cysteine through the conserved F or W. The D gene is left open where the match is weak. Size values are once, few and many counts, or a class for expanded clones, and some rows have none.

>-|TRBV7-9|few|TRBJ1-1
TGTGCCAGCAGCTTAACGCAGGGGACCGAAGCTTTCTTT
CASSLTQGTEAFF
>-|TRBV18|few|TRBJ2-6
TGTGCCAGCTCACCAGCCAGGGCTACTGGGGCCAACGTCCTGACTTTC
CASSPARATGANVLTF
>-|TRBV4-1|-|TRBJ2-7
TGCGCCAGCAGCCAAACCGGGACAGGGTCTAGCGGGAACCCTTGGGAGCAGTACTTC
CASSQTGTGSSGNPWEQYF
>TRBD2|TRBV27|few|TRBJ2-3
TGTGCCAGCAGTTTATCTGCGGGAGTCGAGGCAGATACGCAGTATTTT
CASSLSAGVEADTQYF
>TRBD2|TRBV6-5|few|TRBJ2-5
TGTGCCAGCGGTAGCGGGCCGGAGACCCAGTACTTC
CASGSGPETQYF
>-|TRBV5-1|-|TRBJ2-1
TGCGCCAGCAGCTTGAGGGGGGTACTTGATGAGCAGTTCTTC
CASSLRGVLDEQFF
>-|TRBV2|few|TRBJ2-3
TGTGCCAGCACCGGGAGCACAGATACGCAGTATTTT
CASTGSTDTQYF
>-|TRBV6-5|many|TRBJ2-5
TGTGCCAGCCAGGGGGAGGGAAAGACCCAGTACTTC
CASQGEGKTQYF
>-|TRBV6-5|-|TRBJ2-3
TGTGCCAGCAGTTACCAACGACAGGGCACAGATACGCAGTATTTT
CASSYQRQGTDTQYF
>-|TRBV28|-|TRBJ2-5
TGTGCCAGCAGGCCTGGGGTTATGACCGGGATGACCCAGTACTTC
CASRPGVMTGMTQYF
>TRBD1|TRBV29-1|many|TRBJ2-7
TGCAGCGTTGGGACAGGGAACTACGAGCAGTACTTC
CSVGTGNYEQYF
>-|TRBV5-1|many|TRBJ2-5
TGCGCCAGCAGCCCGACGGTGAGCCAAGAGACCCAGTACTTC
CASSPTVSQETQYF
>TRBD2|TRBV11-2|-|TRBJ2-1
TGTGCCAGCAGCTTAGTTATAGCGGGAGTAGGCAATGAGCAGTTCTTC
CASSLVIAGVGNEQFF
>-|TRBV6-2/TRBV6-3|many|TRBJ2-1
TGTGCCAGCAATAGAAACTACAATGAGCAGTTCTTC
CASNRNYNEQFF
>-|TRBV7-9|-|TRBJ1-6
TGTGCCAGCAGCCCTGTACAGGGCACTTCACCCCTCCACTTT
CASSPVQGTSPLHF
>-|TRBV29-1|-|TRBJ2-5
TGCAGCGTTGAGGCGGAGGGAGAGACCCAGTACTTC
CSVEAEGETQYF
>-|TRBV6-5|-|TRBJ2-2
TGTGCCAGCAGTTACTCAAGGGGCGCCGGGGAGCTGTTTTTT
CASSYSRGAGELFF
>TRBD2|TRBV18|many|TRBJ2-5
TGTGCCAGCTCACCCGGACTAGCGGAGACCCAGTACTTC
CASSPGLAETQYF
>TRBD2|TRBV5-1|-|TRBJ2-1
TGCGCCAGCAGCCGCTCCGGGACTAGCGGGAGTGATGAGCAGTTCTTC
CASSRSGTSGSDEQFF
>-|TRBV20-1|many|TRBJ2-3
TGCAGTGCTAGGTGGCTAGCTGTAGATACGCAGTATTTT
CSARWLAVDTQYF
>TRBD2|TRBV7-2|few|TRBJ2-1
TGTGCCAGCAGCTTAGGAGTCCCTAGCGGGAGGGCTTACAATGAGCAGTTCTTC
CASSLGVPSGRAYNEQFF
>TRBD2|TRBV5-1|few|TRBJ2-3
TGCGCCAGCAGCCGACTAGCGGGGCGTGGAGATACGCAGTATTTT
CASSRLAGRGDTQYF
>-|TRBV29-1|-|TRBJ2-3
TGCAGCGTTTCCCTGGGCACGCAGTATTTT
CSVSLGTQYF
>-|TRBV9|-|TRBJ2-2
TGTGCCAGCAGCGTCCTAGGCCCCGGGGAGCTGTTTTTT
CASSVLGPGELFF
>TRBD2|TRBV9|few|TRBJ2-7
TGTGCCAGCAGCGTAGAGTCGCTAGCGGGAGCATACGAGCAGTACTTC
CASSVESLAGAYEQYF
>-|TRBV18|many|TRBJ1-2
TGTGCCAGCTCACCAATGGCAGATGAGGGCTACACCTTC
CASSPMADEGYTF
>-|TRBV7-8|few|TRBJ2-3
TGTGCCAGCAGCACTAACAGGGAAGATACGCAGTATTTT
CASSTNREDTQYF
>-|TRBV11-2|-|TRBJ1-5
TGTGCCAGCAGCTCAGGGATAAATCAGCCCCAGCATTTT
CASSSGINQPQHF
>-|TRBV29-1|many|TRBJ1-2
TGCAGCGGGACGACAGGACTAAACTATGGCTACACCTTC
CSGTTGLNYGYTF
>-|TRBV7-9|-|TRBJ2-7
TGTGCCAGCAGCTTAGCGGATACAGGGTGGTACTTC
CASSLADTGWYF
>TRBD2|TRBV5-1|-|TRBJ2-7
TGCGCCCCTGGGGGGAGGGACTCCTACGAGCAGTACTTC
CAPGGRDSYEQYF
>-|TRBV4-3|-|TRBJ2-2
TGCGCCAGCAGCCAAGATCTCGACGTCGTCGGGGAGCTGTTTTTT
CASSQDLDVVGELFF
>-|TRBV12-3/TRBV12-4|many|TRBJ1-2
TGTGCCAGCAGTCCTCAGCCCGGTCCGAACTATGGCTACACCTTC
CASSPQPGPNYGYTF
>TRBD2|TRBV10-3|-|TRBJ2-3
TGTGCCATCAGCCACGGGACTAGCGGGGCCGCAGATACGCAGTATTTT
CAISHGTSGAADTQYF
>-|TRBV29-1|-|TRBJ2-5
TGCAGCGTTGAACAACTCCAAGAGACCCAGTACTTC
CSVEQLQETQYF
>-|TRBV7-2|few|TRBJ2-2
TGTGCCAGCAGCTTGCGGAACCCGGAGCTGTTTTTT
CASSLRNPELFF
>TRBD1|TRBV20-1|few|TRBJ2-7
TGCAGTGCTGCAGGACAGGGGGTTAACTACGAGCAGTACTTC
CSAAGQGVNYEQYF
>-|TRBV3-1|few|TRBJ1-1
TGTGCCAGCAGCCAAGGGATAGGCGTCTGGGGGGCTTTCTTT
CASSQGIGVWGAFF
>-|TRBV7-2|-|TRBJ1-2
TGTGCCAGCAGCACCGCCGGGGAAATTGCCTATGGCTACACCTTC
CASSTAGEIAYGYTF
>-|TRBV25-1|many|TRBJ2-7
TGTGCCAGCAGTACCTCTTCGGAGACAAGGGCCCCTCTGAAGCAGTACTTC
CASSTSSETRAPLKQYF
>TRBD2|TRBV5-1|few|TRBJ2-6
TGCGCCAGCAGCCAGGGAGGGCGGACGGACGTCCTGACTTTC
CASSQGGRTDVLTF
>TRBD2|TRBV29-1|-|TRBJ2-1
TGCAGCAGCGGGACTAGCGGGAGTTACAATGAGCAGTTCTTC
CSSGTSGSYNEQFF
>-|TRBV27|many|TRBJ2-6
TGTGCCAGCAGTTTATCAACGGGCAACTCTGGGGCCAACGTCCTGACTTTC
CASSLSTGNSGANVLTF